Following are 21 T cell receptor beta chains from one sample sequenced in a study of shared clonotypes between healthy human individuals (TCRdb year 2020). Library preparation was by the immunoSEQ multiplex PCR assay. TCRdb obtained this table from immuneACCESS and retained in-frame rearrangements with V and J assigned. These tables miss some clones; where compared with another copy, unresolved V genes account for less than half of the shortfall, and the remainder is unexplained. The sample data list over 800,000 clones, and roughly 92% of these were observed just once. Of the sample, approximately 25% is held by the ten largest clones. CD8 naive samples were obtained by positive selection for CCR7 among CD45RO-negative cells, yielding a CD45RA+CCR7+ population from which TemRA cells were excluded. Material: naive CD8+ T cells sorted from blood. The sample's cell subset or site label, in plain terms: CD45RA+CCR7+. The receptor source for this set is a young man in good health.

The chain uses TRBV4-3 and TRBJ2-1, with D perhaps matching TRBD2 (6 bases). Germline-derived CDR1 and CDR2 are LGHNA and YSLEER. V gave up 0 bases and J gave up 9 bases, with 21 bases separating them. The CDR3 runs 17 residues. The CDR3 DNA reads as TGCGCCAGCAGCCAAGATCAGCGGGCAGGGCCTAGAGGTGAGCAGTTCTTC. This codes for CASSQDQRAGPRGEQFF.

V gene TRBV11-2 combines with J gene TRBJ2-1, with a possible D match to TRBD2 (6 bases). This CDR3 comprises 16 residues. The V and J ends lost 4 bases and 10 bases respectively, with 23 bases between them. Germline V gene sequence: CDR1 SGHAT, CDR2 FQNNGV. CDR3 amino acids: CASSSGGRRGGWEQFF. CDR3 in DNA: TGTGCCAGCAGCTCGGGTGGGAGGAGGGGAGGTTGGGAGCAGTTCTTC.

The rearrangement joins TRBV19 to TRBJ2-3; no firm D call. V dropped 1 base and J dropped 2 bases, with 4 bases sitting between them. Germline loops: CDR1 LNHDA, CDR2 SQIVND (reference sequence). This CDR3 has 13 amino acids. The CDR3 DNA reads as TGTGCCAGTAGTATAGTACCCACAGATACGCAGTATTTT. Amino acids: CASSIVPTDTQYF.

In its sample, this clone was seen a few times. V and J are TRBV27 and TRBJ2-1; D is perhaps TRBD1 (5 bases). V was trimmed by 3 bases and J by 7 bases, leaving 16 bases between them. Looked up from germline, CDR1 is MNHEY and CDR2 is SMNVEV (reference sequence). The CDR3 spans 15 residues. Written as DNA, the CDR3 is TGTGCCAGCAGTTTTATCGGATGGACAACGAATGAGCAGTTCTTC. The encoded protein is CASSFIGWTTNEQFF.

Comments on this clone: The same CDR3 also results from other DNA sequences found in this sample. The CDR3 loop reads CASSLSGGYGYTF. The CDR3 DNA reads as TGTGCCAGCAGTTTATCAGGGGGCTATGGCTACACCTTC. The rearrangement links TRBV27 to TRBJ1-2; D is perhaps TRBD1 (6 bases). The CDR3 runs 13 residues. CDR1 is MNHEY and CDR2 is SMNVEV in the germline V gene (reference sequence). V was trimmed by 0 bases and J by 4 bases, leaving 6 bases between them.

The V gene is TRBV6-6, the J gene TRBJ2-7; D is perhaps TRBD1 (5 bases). The germline V and J ends were trimmed by 3 bases and 0 bases, with 9 bases remaining between them. The CDR3 is 14 residues long. Germline CDR1 MNHNY, CDR2 SVGAGI (reference sequence). CDR3 residues: CASSYTRASYEQYF. The CDR3 DNA sequence: TGTGCCAGCAGTTATACCAGGGCCTCCTACGAGCAGTACTTC.

The gene calls are TRBV6-5 and TRBJ2-1, with TRBD2 identical over 9 bases. The V gene's germline CDR1 is MNHEY and CDR2 SVGAGI. CDR3 length: 15 amino acids. V lost 6 bases and J lost 6; bases outside the gene matches: 9. Here the CDR3 DNA reads TGTGCCAGCAGGAACCTAGCGGGATTAATCAATGAGCAGTTCTTC. Its translation: CASRNLAGLINEQFF.

The chain couples TRBV7-8 to TRBJ1-1; the D gene is possibly TRBD1 (6 bases). V lost 4 bases and J lost 5, with 8 bases in between. In germline, CDR1 is SGHVS, CDR2 FQNEAQ. This CDR3 spans 12 amino acids. The CDR3 sequence: CASSSGQTEAFF. In DNA form, the CDR3 reads TGTGCCAGCAGCTCTGGACAGACTGAAGCTTTCTTT.

The gene calls are TRBV11-2 and TRBJ1-1; the match to TRBD1 covers 11 bases. The junction had 9 bases not matched to a gene; V was cut back by 5 bases and J by 7 bases. The CDR3 consists of 15 residues. CDR1 is SGHAT and CDR2 is FQNNGV in the germline V gene. CDR3 sequence: CASSLGQGAVIEAFF. CDR3 DNA: TGTGCCAGCAGCCTAGGACAGGGGGCGGTCATTGAAGCTTTCTTT.

V usage is TRBV6-5 and J usage is TRBJ1-4; D ambiguous. The V and J ends lost 5 bases and 8 bases respectively, with 12 bases between them. Germline CDR1 MNHEY, CDR2 SVGAGI. CDR3 length equals 13 residues. The CDR3 is CASSQATTEKLFF. In DNA, the CDR3 is TGTGCCAGCAGTCAAGCAACGACCGAAAAACTGTTTTTT.

The chain couples TRBV27 to TRBJ2-5; TRBD2 matches 9 bases. V dropped 2 bases and J dropped 4; count of bases not matched to a gene: 5. The CDR3 extends over 15 amino acids. Germline CDR1 and CDR2: MNHEY and SMNVEV (reference sequence). For the CDR3, the DNA is TGTGCCAGCAGTTTAACCGGACTAGCGTCAGAGACCCAGTACTTC. Residues: CASSLTGLASETQYF.

V and J are TRBV29-1 and TRBJ2-1, with unresolved D. V gave up 7 bases and J gave up 2 bases, with 12 bases separating them. From germline, CDR1 is SQVTM and CDR2 ANQGSEA. This CDR3 spans 13 amino acids. This chain's CDR3 is CSGVTATYNEQFF. The DNA for the CDR3 is TGCAGCGGGGTCACCGCAACCTACAATGAGCAGTTCTTC.

A remark on this clone: At one end, the junction sequence differs from germline, possibly due to a read error. The chain has TRBV28 and TRBJ1-5, with D possibly being TRBD1 (6 bases). This CDR3 contains 12 residues. Looked up from germline, CDR1 is MDHEN and CDR2 is SYDVKM. The CDR3: CASMQWGPESDF. The CDR3 DNA is TGTGCCAGCATGCAGTGGGGGCCAGAATCGGATTTT.

This sequence joins TRBV27 and TRBJ1-1; TRBD1 aligns across 9 bases. This CDR3 is 14 amino acids long. The germline CDR1 and CDR2 sequences are MNHEY and SMNVEV (reference sequence). V gave up 7 bases and J gave up 1 base; unmatched junction bases: 4. The CDR3 here is CASTTGGENTEAFF. The DNA of the CDR3 is TGTGCCAGCACGACAGGGGGTGAGAACACTGAAGCTTTCTTT.

The rearrangement uses TRBV7-2 and TRBJ2-2; no reliable D call. Trimming left V 1 base short and J 6 bases short, with 12 bases between. Germline V gene data show CDR1 as SGHTA and CDR2 as FQGNSA. This CDR3 comprises 15 residues. The CDR3 coding sequence is TGTGCCAGCAGCTTAGACGTCCAATTCGCCGGGGAGCTGTTTTTT. Its protein is CASSLDVQFAGELFF. Drawing the rest from reference TRBV7-2 and TRBJ2-2, the complete variable domain is GAGVSQSPSNKVTEKGKDVELRCDPISGHTALYWYRQSLGQGLEFLIYFQGNSAPDKSGLPSDRFSAERTGGSVSTLTIQRTQQEDSAVYLCASSLDVQFAGELFFGEGSRLTVL.

This chain uses TRBV28 with TRBJ2-7, with 11 bases identical to TRBD1. The germline V gene encodes CDR1 MDHEN and CDR2 SYDVKM. The length of the CDR3 is 15 residues. The junction had 8 bases not matched to a gene; V was cut back by 7 bases and J by 3 bases. CDR3 residues: CASTEDRGLVYEQYF. As DNA, the CDR3 is TGTGCCAGCACTGAGGACAGGGGGCTAGTCTACGAGCAGTACTTC.

The chain links TRBV4-3 to TRBJ2-7; no clear D. CDR1 and CDR2 from the germline V gene are LGHNA and YSLEER. Trimming left V 3 bases short and J 7 bases short, with 19 bases between. The CDR3 spans 15 residues. This CDR3 reads CASSQDSGSFWEQYF. CDR3 coding DNA: TGCGCCAGCAGCCAGGATTCAGGCTCTTTCTGGGAGCAGTACTTC.

This clone was found once. This chain connects TRBV5-1 to TRBJ1-5, with D maybe TRBD1 (6 bases). Trimming shortened V by 4 bases and J by 6 bases, and 23 bases separated the two germline ends. The length of the CDR3 is 17 residues. Per germline, CDR1 SGHRS and CDR2 YFSETQ. CDR3 residues: CASSPGATGFRGQPQHF. CDR3 DNA sequence: TGCGCCAGCAGCCCAGGGGCGACCGGCTTTCGGGGTCAGCCCCAGCATTTT.

J is TRBJ2-2 and V is TRBV7-9; TRBD1 or TRBD2 may be the D gene (5 bases each). The CDR3 extends over 15 amino acids. V was shortened by 1 base and J by 2 bases, with 8 bases between the two germline ends. CDR1 is SEHNR and CDR2 is FQNEAQ in the germline V gene (reference sequence). CDR3 loop: CASSLGDGNTGELFF. The CDR3 DNA reads as TGTGCCAGCAGCTTAGGGGACGGTAACACCGGGGAGCTGTTTTTT.

This clone was observed a single time. Other DNA sequences in this specimen translate into the identical CDR3. The CDR3 DNA is TGTGCCAGTAGTATGGGGGGGGAGCAGTTCTTC. Its translation: CASSMGGEQFF. The gene calls are TRBV19 and TRBJ2-1; 7 bases align to TRBD2. The CDR3 consists of 11 residues. Trimming cost V 3 bases and J 10 bases; bases outside gene matches: 0. Germline V lookup: CDR1 LNHDA, CDR2 SQIVND (reference sequence).

The V call is TRBV10-1, the J call TRBJ2-2; no firm D call. CDR1 and CDR2 from the germline V gene are WNHNN and SYGVQD (reference sequence). The CDR3 is 12 amino acids. V lost 3 bases to trimming and J lost 7 bases, with 6 bases between them. CDR3 in amino acids: CASSEDLGELFF. CDR3 nucleotide sequence: TGCGCCAGCAGTGAAGATCTCGGGGAGCTGTTTTTT.